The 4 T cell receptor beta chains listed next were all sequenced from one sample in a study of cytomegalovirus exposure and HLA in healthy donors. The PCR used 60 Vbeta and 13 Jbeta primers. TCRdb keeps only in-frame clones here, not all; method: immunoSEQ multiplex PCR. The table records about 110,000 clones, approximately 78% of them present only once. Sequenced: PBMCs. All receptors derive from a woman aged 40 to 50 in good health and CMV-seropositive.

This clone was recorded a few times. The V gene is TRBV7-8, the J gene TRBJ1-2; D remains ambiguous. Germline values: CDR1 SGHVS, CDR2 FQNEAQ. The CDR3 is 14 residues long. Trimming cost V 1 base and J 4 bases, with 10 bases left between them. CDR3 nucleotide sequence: TGTGCCAGCAGCTTAGTAGAAGATTTCTATGGCTACACCTTC. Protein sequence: CASSLVEDFYGYTF.

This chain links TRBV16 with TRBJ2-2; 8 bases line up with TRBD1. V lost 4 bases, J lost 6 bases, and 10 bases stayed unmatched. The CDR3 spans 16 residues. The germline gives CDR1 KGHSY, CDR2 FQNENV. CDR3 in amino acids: CASSLSRGHVSGELFF. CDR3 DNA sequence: TGTGCCAGCAGCCTATCCAGGGGGCATGTGTCCGGGGAGCTGTTTTTT.

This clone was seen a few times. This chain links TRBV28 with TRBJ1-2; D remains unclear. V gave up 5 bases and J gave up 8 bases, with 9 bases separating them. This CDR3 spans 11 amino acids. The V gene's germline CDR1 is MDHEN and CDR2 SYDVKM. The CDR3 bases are TGTGCCAGCAGTACCGGGGAAGGCTACACCTTC. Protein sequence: CASSTGEGYTF.

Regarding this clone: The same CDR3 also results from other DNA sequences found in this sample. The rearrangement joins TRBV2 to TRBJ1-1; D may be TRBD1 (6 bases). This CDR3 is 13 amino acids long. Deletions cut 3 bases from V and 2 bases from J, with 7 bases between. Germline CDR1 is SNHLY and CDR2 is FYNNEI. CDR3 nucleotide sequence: TGTGCCAGCAGTGAGGGGGCCAACACTGAAGCTTTCTTT. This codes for CASSEGANTEAFF.